The 26 T cell receptor beta chains in this list originate from one sample, sequenced in a study of cytomegalovirus exposure and HLA in healthy donors. Primers included in the PCR were 60 Vbeta and 13 Jbeta primers. Libraries were prepared by immunoSEQ multiplex PCR; TCRdb keeps only in-frame clonotypes and omits some of them. The repertoire holds under 150,000 clones, 60% to 85% seen once, with nearly 7% in the top ten. Sequencing was done on a sample of PBMCs. The source is a middle-aged man in good health and CMV-seropositive.

V usage is TRBV5-3 and J usage is TRBJ1-1, with D tentatively TRBD1 (6 bases). TRBV5-3 is filed as an ORF, its function uncertain. This CDR3 contains 15 residues. Trimming removed 3 bases at V and 4 bases at J, with 16 bases between. The CDR3 DNA sequence: TGTGCCAGAAGCTCAAGCAGGGGAGAGGGCACTGAAGCTTTCTTT. This encodes CARSSSRGEGTEAFF.

V gene TRBV13 combines with J gene TRBJ2-5; no definite D call. CDR3 length: 14 amino acids. Trimming left V 0 bases short and J 2 bases short, with 7 bases between. Per the germline V gene, CDR1 is PRHDT and CDR2 is FYEKMQ (reference sequence). CDR3 sequence: CASSLGGQQETQYF. CDR3 DNA: TGTGCCAGCAGCTTAGGTGGGCAGCAAGAGACCCAGTACTTC.

The V call is TRBV2, the J call TRBJ2-7, with a possible D match to TRBD2 (5 bases). The CDR3 consists of 13 residues. Germline V gives CDR1 SNHLY, CDR2 FYNNEI. The ends were cut back, 7 bases at V and 2 bases at J, with 12 bases in the middle. The CDR3 DNA reads TGTGCCAGCACCGGACTGGACCCCTACGAGCAGTACTTC. Its translation is CASTGLDPYEQYF. The full variable domain, its missing parts supplied by reference TRBV2 and TRBJ2-7, is EPEVTQTPSHQVTQMGQEVILRCVPISNHLYFYWYRQILGQKVEFLVSFYNNEISEKSEIFDDQFSVERPDGSNFTLKIRSTKLEDSAMYFCASTGLDPYEQYFGPGTRLTVT.

The chain carries TRBV19 and TRBJ2-1; D ambiguous. V was shortened by 6 bases and J by 7 bases, with 7 bases between the two germline ends. The CDR3 covers 11 residues. Per germline, CDR1 LNHDA and CDR2 SQIVND (reference sequence). The CDR3 DNA reads TGTGCCAGTAGCCTAAAGAATGAGCAGTTCTTC. It encodes CASSLKNEQFF.

The chain combines TRBV4-1 with TRBJ2-5; D is perhaps TRBD2 (5 bases). CDR1 is MGHRA, CDR2 YSYEKL, per germline. CDR3 length equals 15 residues. Trimming cost V 1 base and J 5 bases, with 14 bases left between them. CDR3 protein: CASSQAPLGGETQYF. In nucleotides, the CDR3 is TGCGCCAGCAGCCAAGCCCCCCTGGGCGGGGAGACCCAGTACTTC.

This clone appeared once. The chain joins TRBV5-1 to TRBJ2-4, with D uncertain. Trimming removed 0 bases from V and 8 bases from J, with 12 bases in between. This CDR3 contains 14 residues. Germline V gene data show CDR1 as SGHRS and CDR2 as YFSETQ. The CDR3 sequence is CASSLAPVVDIQYF. As DNA, the CDR3 is TGCGCCAGCAGCTTGGCCCCGGTTGTGGACATTCAGTACTTC.

This clone occurred a few times. V is TRBV5-4 and J is TRBJ1-1; D is uncertain. Germline V lookup: CDR1 SGHNT, CDR2 YYREEE (reference sequence). V was shortened by 6 bases and J by 0 bases, with 12 bases between the two germline ends. This CDR3 spans 14 amino acids. The CDR3 protein is CASIKEPLNTEAFF. In DNA, the CDR3 is TGTGCCAGCATCAAGGAGCCTTTGAACACTGAAGCTTTCTTT.

The genes are TRBV6-1 and TRBJ2-6; D possibly corresponds to TRBD1 (6 bases). Germline V gene data show CDR1 as MNHNS and CDR2 as SASEGT. With 7 bases removed from V and 1 base from J, the gap between germline ends came to 11 bases. The CDR3 is made up of 15 amino acids. The CDR3: CASTTGLSGANVLTF. In nucleotides, the CDR3 is TGTGCCAGCACAACAGGGTTATCTGGGGCCAACGTCCTGACTTTC.

This rearrangement joins TRBV11-3 to TRBJ2-1; maybe TRBD2 (5 bases). This CDR3 region has 17 residues. From germline, CDR1 is SGHNT and CDR2 YENEEA. V was clipped by 2 bases and J by 8 bases, with 22 bases between them. CDR3 nucleotide sequence: TGTGCCAGCAGCTTAAGAGCTATGGCTAGCAGGAGTCATGAGCAGTTCTTC. It translates to CASSLRAMASRSHEQFF.

V gene TRBV29-1 combines with J gene TRBJ2-7; D is ambiguous. The germline V gene encodes CDR1 SQVTM and CDR2 ANQGSEA. Trimming shortened V by 2 bases and J by 2 bases, and 10 bases separated the two germline ends. The CDR3 loop spans 13 amino acids. CDR3 coding DNA: TGCAGCGTTGAACTACAGAGTACCTACGAGCAGTACTTC. Its protein is CSVELQSTYEQYF.

Here the CDR3 reads CASSATTGAGEQYF. CDR3 nucleotides: TGTGCCAGCAGCGCTACGACAGGGGCAGGCGAGCAGTACTTC. The genes are TRBV9 and TRBJ2-7; 8 nucleotides line up with TRBD1. Germline V gene lookup returns CDR1 SGDLS and CDR2 YYNGEE. CDR3 length: 14 amino acids. V shed 3 bases, J shed 6 bases, and the junction held 8 bases outside the gene matches. Looking up the rest from reference TRBV9 and TRBJ2-7 gives the full variable domain: DSGVTQTPKHLITATGQRVTLRCSPRSGDLSVYWYQQSLDQGLQFLIQYYNGEERAKGNILERFSAQQFPDLHSELNLSSLELGDSALYFCASSATTGAGEQYFGPGTRLTVT.

The rearrangement uses TRBV6-6 and TRBJ1-2, with 12 bases that match TRBD1. Per germline, CDR1 MNHNY and CDR2 SVGAGI (reference sequence). Germline trimming cut 5 bases from V and 4 bases from J; bases unmatched to any gene: 5. This CDR3 is 15 amino acids long. This CDR3 reads CASSRGQGARYGYTF. The CDR3 DNA follows: TGTGCCAGCAGTAGGGGACAGGGGGCTCGCTATGGCTACACCTTC.

The rearrangement links TRBV11-3 to TRBJ1-1, with D maybe TRBD1 (5 bases). This CDR3 is 13 amino acids long. Germline CDR1 is SGHNT and CDR2 is YENEEA. The germline V and J ends were trimmed by 3 bases and 3 bases, with 8 bases remaining between them. This chain's CDR3 is CASSFTGDTEAFF. CDR3 coding DNA: TGTGCCAGCAGCTTCACGGGGGACACTGAAGCTTTCTTT.

This chain connects TRBV6-1 to TRBJ1-2; 7 bases match TRBD1. The CDR3 extends over 13 amino acids. The V segment lost 5 bases and the J segment 3 bases; nucleotides outside the gene matches: 3. Per the germline V gene, CDR1 is MNHNS and CDR2 is SASEGT. Here the CDR3 DNA reads TGTGCCAGCAGTTGGGACAGAGACTATGGCTACACCTTC. As protein: CASSWDRDYGYTF.

J is TRBJ1-6 and V is TRBV7-8; D is perhaps TRBD1 (5 bases). The length of the CDR3 is 20 residues. The V gene lost 4 bases and the J gene lost 0 bases, with 22 bases spanning the gap. Germline CDR1 and CDR2: SGHVS and FQNEAQ. The CDR3 here is CASSSHRMTVESSYNSPLHF. The CDR3 nucleotides are TGTGCCAGCAGCTCCCACAGGATGACGGTTGAAAGCTCCTATAATTCACCCCTCCACTTT.

V gene TRBV19 combines with J gene TRBJ1-2; 7 nucleotides agree with TRBD1. Germline V gives CDR1 LNHDA, CDR2 SQIVND (reference sequence). The trim removed 3 bases at V and 4 bases at J, leaving 5 bases unmatched. The CDR3 totals 14 residues. The CDR3: CASSMNRGGYGYTF. CDR3 DNA sequence: TGTGCCAGTAGTATGAACAGGGGTGGCTATGGCTACACCTTC.

The CDR3 DNA reads as TGTGCCAGCAGCCCCTCGCGGGAGTCCGATGAGCAGTTCTTC. It translates to CASSPSRESDEQFF. V and J are TRBV7-3 and TRBJ2-1; 7 bases are shared with TRBD2. The germline V gene encodes CDR1 SGHTA and CDR2 FQGTGA. The CDR3 totals 14 residues. V trimming: 5 bases; J trimming: 8 bases; junction bases outside the gene matches: 9.

This sequence joins TRBV7-9 and TRBJ2-3; tentatively, D is TRBD1 (6 bases). V was clipped by 3 bases and J by 0 bases, with 13 bases between them. The CDR3 length is 16 residues. Germline CDR1 and CDR2: SEHNR and FQNEAQ (reference sequence). The CDR3 DNA reads as TGTGCCAGCAGCTTGGATCCACAGGGAAGCACAGATACGCAGTATTTT. It codes for CASSLDPQGSTDTQYF. The full variable domain, with the rest looked up from reference TRBV7-9 and TRBJ2-3, is DTGVSQNPRHKITKRGQNVTFRCDPISEHNRLYWYRQTLGQGPEFLTYFQNEAQLEKSRLLSDRFSAERPKGSFSTLEIQRTEQGDSAMYLCASSLDPQGSTDTQYFGPGTRLTVL.

This chain uses TRBV11-2 with TRBJ1-1, with D perhaps TRBD1 (6 bases). The length of the CDR3 is 14 residues. Trimming left V 4 bases short and J 4 bases short, with 13 bases between. CDR1 SGHAT and CDR2 FQNNGV come from the germline V gene. The CDR3 sequence: CASSSTGSGTEAFF. The DNA for the CDR3 is TGTGCCAGCAGCTCGACAGGAAGCGGCACTGAAGCTTTCTTT.

This chain links TRBV6-1 with TRBJ2-2; D is possibly TRBD1 (6 bases). V was shortened by 4 bases and J by 5 bases, with 11 bases between the two germline ends. The CDR3 contains 14 residues. The germline gives CDR1 MNHNS, CDR2 SASEGT. The CDR3 DNA follows: TGTGCCAGCAGTGGTCAGGGGCGGACCGGGGAGCTGTTTTTT. Amino acids: CASSGQGRTGELFF.

This rearrangement joins TRBV19 to TRBJ2-2; 9 bases align to TRBD2. The CDR3 consists of 15 residues. J lost 3 bases, V lost 5 bases, and 4 bases had no gene match. The germline V gene has CDR1 LNHDA and CDR2 SQIVND (reference sequence). CDR3 DNA sequence: TGTGCCAGTAGTTCCACTAGCGGGTACACCGGGGAGCTGTTTTTT. Translating it yields CASSSTSGYTGELFF. The full variable domain, completed using reference TRBV19 and TRBJ2-2, is DGGITQSPKYLFRKEGQNVTLSCEQNLNHDAMYWYRQDPGQGLRLIYYSQIVNDFQKGDIAEGYSVSREKKESFPLTVTSAQKNPTAFYLCASSSTSGYTGELFFGEGSRLTVL.

J is TRBJ2-5 and V is TRBV9; TRBD2 matches 10 bases. Near its end, the DNA agrees better with TRBJ2-7, so the J call may be wrong. The CDR3 runs to 16 residues. Germline assignment: CDR1 SGDLS and CDR2 YYNGEE. DNA for the CDR3: TGTGCCAGCAGCGTAGGTGGAGGACTAGCGGCCTACGAGCAGTACTTC. As protein: CASSVGGGLAAYEQYF.

The V call is TRBV6-5, the J call TRBJ2-7; 9 bases are shared with TRBD1. The V segment lost 11 bases and the J segment 7 bases; nucleotides outside the gene matches: 15. Germline loops: CDR1 MNHEY, CDR2 SVGAGI. The CDR3 length is 14 residues. CDR3 in amino acids: CAVYEEQGAKEQYF. CDR3 DNA sequence: TGTGCCGTTTATGAGGAACAGGGGGCGAAAGAGCAGTACTTC.

This sequence joins TRBV10-3 and TRBJ1-1; 8 bases fit TRBD1. Trimming cost V 6 bases and J 4 bases; bases outside gene matches: 10. The CDR3 contains 15 residues. Germline CDR1 ENHRY, CDR2 SYGVKD. Here the CDR3 reads CAIRGQGLPGTEAFF. The CDR3, as DNA: TGTGCCATCAGAGGACAGGGCCTACCGGGCACTGAAGCTTTCTTT.

The CDR3 here is CASSQDRPSGGTSYEQYF. The CDR3 nucleotides are TGCGCCAGCAGCCAAGATAGGCCTAGCGGGGGGACCTCCTACGAGCAGTACTTC. V and J are TRBV4-1 and TRBJ2-7; TRBD2 agrees at 11 bases. The ends lost 0 bases at V and 0 bases at J; junction bases unmatched: 7. The CDR3 has 18 residues. The germline CDR1 and CDR2 sequences are MGHRA and YSYEKL.

The V call is TRBV2, the J call TRBJ2-7, with 8 positions matching TRBD2. The V gene's germline CDR1 is SNHLY and CDR2 FYNNEI. V was clipped by 10 bases and J by 6 bases; unmatched bases: 11. This CDR3 has 13 residues. This CDR3 is CATLAGSQGEQYF. The CDR3 DNA reads TGTGCCACATTAGCGGGGAGCCAGGGCGAGCAGTACTTC.